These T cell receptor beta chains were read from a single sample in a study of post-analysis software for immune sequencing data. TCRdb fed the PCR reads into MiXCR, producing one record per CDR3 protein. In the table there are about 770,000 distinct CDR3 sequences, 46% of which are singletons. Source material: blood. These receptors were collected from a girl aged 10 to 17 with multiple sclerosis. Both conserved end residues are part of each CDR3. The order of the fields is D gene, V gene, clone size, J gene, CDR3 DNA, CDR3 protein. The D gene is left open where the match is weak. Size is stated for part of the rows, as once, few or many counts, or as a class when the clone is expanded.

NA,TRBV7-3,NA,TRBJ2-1,TGTGCCAGCAGCTTAAGTGCTGATAATGAGCAGTTCTTC,CASSLSADNEQFF
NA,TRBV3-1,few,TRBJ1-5,TGTGCCAGCAGCCAATACCCCGGCGGGGGACAGCCCCAGCATTTT,CASSQYPGGGQPQHF
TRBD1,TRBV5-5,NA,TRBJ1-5,TGTGCCAGCAGCGTGGGGACAGGGGGCCAATTGCCCCAGCATTTT,CASSVGTGGQLPQHF
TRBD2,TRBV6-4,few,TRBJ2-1,TGTGCCAGCAGTGAAGGTAGCGGGTCCTACAATGAGCAGTTCTTC,CASSEGSGSYNEQFF
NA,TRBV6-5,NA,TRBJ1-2,TGTGCCAGCAGTTACTCCCCACAGGGAGTCTATGGCTACACCTTC,CASSYSPQGVYGYTF
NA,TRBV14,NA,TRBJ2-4,TGTGCCAGCAGCCAAGATCTGGTCAGGGTGGAGCAGTACTTC,CASSQDLVRVEQYF
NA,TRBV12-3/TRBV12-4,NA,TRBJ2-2,TGTGCCAGCAGTACCCTACAAACCGGGGAGCTGTTTTTT,CASSTLQTGELFF
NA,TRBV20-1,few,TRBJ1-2,TGCAGTGCTAGAGATAGGACACTCGATCGTGGCTACACCTTC,CSARDRTLDRGYTF
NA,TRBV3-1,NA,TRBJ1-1,TGTGCCAGCAGCCAAGATTGGGGGGCAGGGTTGAACACTGAAGCTTTCTTT,CASSQDWGAGLNTEAFF
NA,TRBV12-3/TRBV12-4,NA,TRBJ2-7,TGTGCCAGCAGCCGCCGAGCGGACGCAAAGGGTCCCTCCTACGAGCAGTACTTC,CASSRRADAKGPSYEQYF
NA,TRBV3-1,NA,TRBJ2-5,TGTGCCAGCAGCCCCGTGGGGGGCGAGACCCAGTACTTC,CASSPVGGETQYF
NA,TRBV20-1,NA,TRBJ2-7,TGCAGTGCTAGAGATCTCCACAGTAGCTACGAGCAGTACTTC,CSARDLHSSYEQYF
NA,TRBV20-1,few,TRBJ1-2,TGCAGTGCTACAGGAGGGGTCTATGGCTACACCTTC,CSATGGVYGYTF
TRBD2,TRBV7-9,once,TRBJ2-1,TGTGCCAGCAGCTTAGGGCTAGCGGGAGAGGCTGGCAATGAGCAGTTCTTC,CASSLGLAGEAGNEQFF
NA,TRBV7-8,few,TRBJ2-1,TGTGCCAGCAGCTTAGGATGGGCCTTCTCCTACAATGAGCAGTTCTTC,CASSLGWAFSYNEQFF
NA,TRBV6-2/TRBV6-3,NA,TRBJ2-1,TGTGCCAGCAGTTACGGCTCGGGTATCTTTCGCGATGAGCAGTTCTTC,CASSYGSGIFRDEQFF
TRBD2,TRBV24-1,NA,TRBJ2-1,TGTGCCACCGGCAAAACTAGCGGGAGCAACTCCTACAATGAGCAGTTCTTC,CATGKTSGSNSYNEQFF
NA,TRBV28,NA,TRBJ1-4,TGTGCCAGCAGCCAGACAGACCCTAATGAAAAACTGTTTTTT,CASSQTDPNEKLFF
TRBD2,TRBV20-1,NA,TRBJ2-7,TGCAGTGCTAGACCAGCGGGAGCTTACGAGCAGTACTTC,CSARPAGAYEQYF
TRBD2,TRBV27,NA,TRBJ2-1,TGTGCCAGCGGCGTGGGGACTAGCTACAATGAGCAGTTCTTC,CASGVGTSYNEQFF
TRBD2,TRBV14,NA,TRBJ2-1,TGTGCCAGCAGCCAAGATTGGACTAGCGGGATGTCGGGGACCTACAATGAGCAGTTCTTC,CASSQDWTSGMSGTYNEQFF
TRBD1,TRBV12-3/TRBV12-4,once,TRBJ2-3,TGTGTCAGCAGCCGGTCGACAGGGGGTCATGGCACAGATACGCAGTATTTT,CVSSRSTGGHGTDTQYF
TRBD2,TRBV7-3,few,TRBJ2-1,TGTGCCAGCAGCTCCGGGACTAGCGGGGGAGAGCAGTTCTTC,CASSSGTSGGEQFF
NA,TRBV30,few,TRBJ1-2,TGTGCCTGGAGCCCGGGTTCTAACTATGGCTACACCTTC,CAWSPGSNYGYTF
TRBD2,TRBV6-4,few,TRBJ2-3,TGTGCCAGCAGCCTTTCAGCGGGAGACTTAGCAGATACGCAGTATTTT,CASSLSAGDLADTQYF
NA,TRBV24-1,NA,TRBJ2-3,TGTGCCACCAGTGATACAGGGTTGTCAGATACGCAGTATTTT,CATSDTGLSDTQYF
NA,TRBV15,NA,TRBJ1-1,TGTGCCACCAGCAGAGTGTCAGGGAAAGGGGGCACTGAAGCTTTCTTT,CATSRVSGKGGTEAFF
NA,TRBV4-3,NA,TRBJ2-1,TGCGCCAGCAGCCAAGGAGGGGGAACTCCCAATGAGCAGTTCTTC,CASSQGGGTPNEQFF
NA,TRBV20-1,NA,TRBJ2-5,TGCAGTCGTTCCTGGGGCGAGACCCAGTACTTC,CSRSWGETQYF
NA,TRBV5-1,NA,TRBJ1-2,TGCGCCAGCAGCTTGGGAGGCGCAGTTTCAGGCTATGGCTACACCTTC,CASSLGGAVSGYGYTF
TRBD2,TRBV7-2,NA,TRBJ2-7,TGTGCCAGCAGCCCGGGGGGGACCTCCTACGAGCAGTACTTC,CASSPGGTSYEQYF
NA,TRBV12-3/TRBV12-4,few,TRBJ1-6,TGTGCCAGCAGCCGTGGGACTAGCAATTCACCCCTCCACTTT,CASSRGTSNSPLHF